The 11 T cell receptor beta chains given below trace back to one sample, sequenced in a study of shared clonotypes between healthy human individuals. Method: immunoSEQ multiplex PCR; TCRdb's copy keeps in-frame clones and lacks some. The table shows over a million clones, with about 77% occurring only once. The material sequenced was memory CD4+ T cells sorted from blood. The sample's subset: CD45RA-negative fraction. Receptor source: a man younger than 35 in good health.

This clone has just a few counts. The sample holds other DNA sequences that translate to the same CDR3. The chain is built from TRBV5-1 and TRBJ2-1; no definite D call. V lost 4 bases, J lost 4 bases, and 6 bases lay in between. The germline CDR1 and CDR2 sequences are SGHRS and YFSETQ. CDR3 length: 12 residues. The CDR3 DNA is TGCGCCAGCAGCCCCGGGTACAATGAGCAGTTCTTC. It encodes CASSPGYNEQFF.

This clone was picked up a small number of times. The chain is built from TRBV18 and TRBJ1-3; no reliable D call. From germline, CDR1 is KGHSH and CDR2 LQKENI. The CDR3 spans 13 residues. Trimming shortened V by 5 bases and J by 6 bases, and 11 bases separated the two germline ends. The CDR3 coding sequence is TGTGCCAGCTCATCGGGGAGCACAAACACCATATATTTT. Amino acid sequence: CASSSGSTNTIYF.

Written as DNA, the CDR3 is TGTGCCAGCAGCGTAGGCCAGGGGGCGAGTCAGCCCCAGCATTTT. Its translation is CASSVGQGASQPQHF. This chain links TRBV9 with TRBJ1-5; 8 bases fit TRBD1. CDR1 and CDR2 from the germline V gene are SGDLS and YYNGEE. The J segment lost 6 bases and the V segment lost 0 bases, leaving 5 bases of the junction unmatched. This CDR3 has 15 amino acids.

The chain combines TRBV2 with TRBJ2-4; D is perhaps TRBD1 (5 bases). V dropped 6 bases and J dropped 0 bases, with 9 bases sitting between them. The germline V gene encodes CDR1 SNHLY and CDR2 FYNNEI. The CDR3 totals 14 residues. CDR3 protein: CASSPDRAKNIQYF. The CDR3 DNA sequence: TGTGCCAGCAGCCCCGACAGAGCCAAAAACATTCAGTACTTC.

The CDR3 nucleotides read TGTGCCAGCAGCTCGGGCCAGCGGTTTGGCGAGCAGTACTTC. It encodes CASSSGQRFGEQYF. This chain joins TRBV5-4 and TRBJ2-7, with D possibly matching TRBD2 (5 bases). V was cut by 3 bases and J by 6 bases, with 16 bases left in between. Germline-derived CDR1 and CDR2 are SGHNT and YYREEE (reference sequence). The CDR3 sequence is 14 residues long.

Turning to this clone: The same CDR3 also results from other DNA sequences found in this sample. The chain employs TRBV10-3 and TRBJ2-7; possibly TRBD1 for D (5 bases). Germline CDR1 is ENHRY and CDR2 is SYGVKD. This CDR3 is built from 13 residues. The V gene lost 0 bases and the J gene lost 4 bases, with 7 bases spanning the gap. The CDR3 coding sequence is TGTGCCATCAGTGAGTCGGGGCAGTACGAGCAGTACTTC. Its protein product is CAISESGQYEQYF.

The chain uses TRBV4-3 and TRBJ2-1, with TRBD1 as a possible D gene (5 bases). V was cut by 1 base and J by 9 bases, with 13 bases left in between. Germline-derived CDR1 and CDR2 are LGHNA and YSLEER. CDR3 length: 14 residues. The CDR3, as DNA: TGCGCCAGCAGCCAAGGGCAGGGAAGGGGTGAGCAGTTCTTC. Translating gives CASSQGQGRGEQFF.

This clone has a single count. The genes are TRBV10-3 and TRBJ2-5; D is ambiguous. Trimming left V 0 bases short and J 4 bases short, with 6 bases between. The CDR3 runs 13 residues. CDR1 is ENHRY, CDR2 SYGVKD, per germline. The CDR3 loop reads CAISESLRETQYF. The CDR3 DNA reads TGTGCCATCAGTGAGTCCCTGAGAGAGACCCAGTACTTC.

CDR3 sequence (DNA): TGTGCCAGCAGTGAAGCGTGGTCTGCGGTTAGCAATCAGCCCCAGCATTTT. It translates to CASSEAWSAVSNQPQHF. The V and J genes are TRBV6-1 and TRBJ1-5; D uncertain. This CDR3 is built from 17 residues. The germline gives CDR1 MNHNS, CDR2 SASEGT. With 0 bases removed from V and 0 bases from J, the gap between germline ends came to 12 bases.

This sequence joins TRBV2 and TRBJ1-4, with D maybe TRBD1 (5 bases). The CDR3 has 14 amino acids. Trimming stripped 6 bases from V and 3 bases from J, with 11 bases between. Germline V gives CDR1 SNHLY, CDR2 FYNNEI. This CDR3 is CASRQDRSNEKLFF. For the CDR3, the DNA is TGTGCCAGCAGGCAAGACAGATCTAATGAAAAACTGTTTTTT.

This chain's CDR3 is CASSLTPTGLNSPLHF. The CDR3 DNA follows: TGTGCCAGCAGCTTAACGCCAACAGGACTGAATTCACCCCTCCACTTT. The J gene is TRBJ1-6, the V gene TRBV7-3; D possibly corresponds to TRBD1 (5 bases). V lost 0 bases and J 7 bases, leaving 13 bases between the germline ends. Germline V gives CDR1 SGHTA, CDR2 FQGTGA. CDR3 length: 16 residues.